A selection of T cell receptor beta chains follows, all from one sample in a study of shared T cell receptors in the human thymus. Assay: immunoSEQ multiplex PCR; the TCRdb copy retains only in-frame clones and omits some. The sample consists of 55,000 to 75,000 clones, 90% to 95% of them appearing once. What was sequenced was thymocytes. The receptors come from a human donor. Each CDR3 is given with its conserved first and last residue. Expanded clones get a size class; other rows say once, few or many, or leave the size out.

clone size | J gene | V gene | CDR3 protein
. | TRBJ2-1 | TRBV27 | CASSLSWQGAYNEQFF
. | TRBJ2-1 | TRBV6-4 | CASSGGAWGNEQFF
. | TRBJ2-2 | TRBV7-2 | CASSLRTFTGELFF
. | TRBJ2-3 | TRBV7-3 | CASSFSGGAADTQYF
. | TRBJ2-7 | TRBV5-5 | CASSLGRGSEQYF
. | TRBJ2-1 | TRBV4-1 | CASSQDEGTRAREQFF
. | TRBJ1-2 | TRBV25-1 | CASSESDTVGTGGDHTF
once | TRBJ2-4 | TRBV11-3 | CASSNTSGAKNIQYF
. | TRBJ2-3 | TRBV4-3 | CASSRPKGGDSTDTQYF
. | TRBJ1-3 | TRBV14 | CASSQVVGVPYSGNTIYF
. | TRBJ2-3 | TRBV4-1 | CASSPKRPQGRRGLDTQYF
. | TRBJ1-5 | TRBV5-1 | CASRGWPKEAGQPQHF
. | TRBJ2-7 | TRBV7-2 | CASSTNVSGFYEQYF
. | TRBJ2-7 | TRBV6-5 | CASSYYMGQGSYEQYF
. | TRBJ2-2 | TRBV13 | CASSLRQAPALGELFF
. | TRBJ2-6 | TRBV12-5 | CASGLQVGPCSGANVLTF
. | TRBJ1-2 | TRBV9 | CASSVGGGLRGYTF
. | TRBJ2-3 | TRBV7-2 | CASSSPVGTLSTDTQYF
. | TRBJ1-1 | TRBV27 | CASSLNRTPSEAFF
. | TRBJ1-1 | TRBV11-2 | CASSSLGRSGLAEAFF
few | TRBJ1-2 | TRBV5-1 | CASSSPDFYYGYTF
. | TRBJ2-1 | TRBV19 | CASSSGGEQFF
. | TRBJ2-2 | TRBV11-2 | CASSPDRVTGELFF
. | TRBJ1-3 | TRBV6-1 | CASSEGRTPFGNTIYF
. | TRBJ2-2 | TRBV15 | CATSRTDGELFF
few | TRBJ1-4 | TRBV4-2 | CASSPIREKLFF
. | TRBJ1-4 | TRBV27 | CASSLRGVGSDRGEKLFF
. | TRBJ2-1 | TRBV10-3 | CAISGRYNEQFF
. | TRBJ2-1 | TRBV7-8 | CASSFGNKRYNEQFF
. | TRBJ1-2 | TRBV6-6 | CASGHGGEGYGYTF
. | TRBJ2-4 | TRBV29-1 | CSVWLKNIQYF
. | TRBJ2-3 | TRBV5-6 | CASSFPLQGTDTQYF
. | TRBJ1-3 | TRBV4-3 | CASSQTRQDNTIYF
once | TRBJ1-3 | TRBV14 | CASSQERLSDPGNTIYF
. | TRBJ2-5 | TRBV6-1 | CASSEAKGQETQYF